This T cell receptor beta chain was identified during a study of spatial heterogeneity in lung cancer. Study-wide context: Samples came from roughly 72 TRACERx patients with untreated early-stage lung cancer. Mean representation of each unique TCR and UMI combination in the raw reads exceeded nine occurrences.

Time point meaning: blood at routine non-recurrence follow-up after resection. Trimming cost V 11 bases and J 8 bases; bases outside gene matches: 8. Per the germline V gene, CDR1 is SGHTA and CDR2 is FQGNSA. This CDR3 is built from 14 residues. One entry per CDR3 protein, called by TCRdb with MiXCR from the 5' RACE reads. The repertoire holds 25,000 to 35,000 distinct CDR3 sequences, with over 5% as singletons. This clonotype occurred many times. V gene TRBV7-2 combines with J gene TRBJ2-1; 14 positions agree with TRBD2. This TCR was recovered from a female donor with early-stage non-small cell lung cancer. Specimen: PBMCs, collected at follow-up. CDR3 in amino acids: CAVQGLAGVHEQFF. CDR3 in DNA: TGTGCCGTCCAGGGACTAGCGGGAGTACATGAGCAGTTCTTC. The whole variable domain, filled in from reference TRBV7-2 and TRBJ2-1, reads GAGVSQSPSNKVTEKGKDVELRCDPISGHTALYWYRQSLGQGLEFLIYFQGNSAPDKSGLPSDRFSAERTGGSVSTLTIQRTQQEDSAVYLCAVQGLAGVHEQFFGPGTRLTVL.